This T cell receptor (beta chain) was sequenced for a study of T cells in Graves' hyperthyroidism and ophthalmopathy. Points from the study as a whole: Expanded thyroid clonotypes (above 0.001) were mostly also found in blood. From stable hyperthyroidism, ophthalmopathy was set apart by a 13 V-J model.

The germline CDR1 and CDR2 sequences are DFQATT and SNEGSKA (reference sequence). CDR3 length: 12 residues. V was trimmed by 2 bases and J by 6 bases, leaving 8 bases between them. RNA transcripts yielded amplified TCR beta CDR3 regions. Carried out on the TCR CDR3, a first-round RT-PCR used the HTBI primer set. Each CDR3 protein is one row after TCRdb ran MiXCR on the multiplex PCR reads. The data contain under 40,000 distinct CDR3 sequences, 40% to 65% of them singletons. To note about this clonotype: Its antigen remains unidentified.

This receptor was obtained from a woman aged 40 to 49 with Graves' ophthalmopathy. The sequenced sample consisted of blood. This chain uses TRBV20-1 with TRBJ2-1, with a tentative D call TRBD1 (6 bases). CDR3 amino acids: CSARRGSNEQFF. The CDR3, as DNA: TGCAGTGCTAGAAGGGGGAGCAATGAGCAGTTCTTC.